This TCR beta chain was documented in a study of cytomegalovirus exposure and HLA in healthy donors. Study findings and constraints: In a later analysis, at a false discovery rate of 0.05, some 17,000 TCR beta sequences were associated with HLA alleles.

About this clone itself: Its cognate antigen is unknown.

Per the germline V gene, CDR1 is MNHEY and CDR2 is SVGAGI. Trimming removed 2 bases at V and 6 bases at J, with 16 bases between. The CDR3 has 15 residues. The PCR ran on 60 Vbeta and 13 Jbeta primers. Clones were sequenced by immunoSEQ multiplex PCR, and TCRdb holds only the in-frame ones, with some missing. The table lists some 190,000 clones, roughly 77% of them singletons. Material for sequencing was PBMCs. The receptor was derived from a woman younger than 45 in good health and CMV-seronegative. This chain uses TRBV6-5 with TRBJ1-2; TRBD1 is a possible D gene (5 bases). The CDR3 region has the DNA TGTGCCAGCAGTTACACCGCCTCGGGACTTAATGGCTACACCTTC. Protein sequence: CASSYTASGLNGYTF.